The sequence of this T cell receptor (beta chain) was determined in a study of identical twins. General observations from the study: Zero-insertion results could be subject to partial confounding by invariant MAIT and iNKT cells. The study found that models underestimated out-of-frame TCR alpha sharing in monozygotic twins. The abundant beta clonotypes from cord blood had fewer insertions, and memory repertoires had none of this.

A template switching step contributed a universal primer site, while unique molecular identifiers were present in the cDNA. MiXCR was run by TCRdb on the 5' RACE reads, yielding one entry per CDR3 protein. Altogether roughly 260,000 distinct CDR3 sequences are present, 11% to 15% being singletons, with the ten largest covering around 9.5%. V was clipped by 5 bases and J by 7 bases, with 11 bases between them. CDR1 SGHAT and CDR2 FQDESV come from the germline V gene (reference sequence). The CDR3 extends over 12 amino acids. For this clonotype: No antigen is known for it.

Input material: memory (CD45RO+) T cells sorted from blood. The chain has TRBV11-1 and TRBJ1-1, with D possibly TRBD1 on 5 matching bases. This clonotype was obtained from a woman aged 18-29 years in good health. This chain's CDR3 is CASSIIGDEAFF. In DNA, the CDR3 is TGTGCCAGCAGCATAATAGGGGATGAAGCTTTCTTT.